The subject of this entry is one TCR beta chain. Germline CDR1 and CDR2: SEHNR and FQNEAQ (reference sequence). The ends lost 5 bases at V and 5 bases at J; junction bases unmatched: 5. This CDR3 is built from 14 residues. Profiling relied on immunoSEQ multiplex PCR, and the TCRdb table lists in-frame clones only, not all of them. This sample yields 15,000 to 20,000 clones, of which roughly 82% are seen a single time; roughly 10% belongs to the top ten. The data stem from a study of somatic mutations in cytotoxic T cells in rheumatoid arthritis. V gene TRBV7-9 combines with J gene TRBJ2-7; TRBD2 matches 11 bases. The material sequenced was CD8+ T cells sorted from blood. The receptor comes from a woman aged 45-65 years in good health. The CDR3 coding sequence is TGTGCCAGCAGCCTTAGCGGGAGGGCCGACGAGCAGTACTTC. Its translation: CASSLSGRADEQYF. Drawing the rest from reference TRBV7-9 and TRBJ2-7, the complete variable domain is DTGVSQNPRHKITKRGQNVTFRCDPISEHNRLYWYRQTLGQGPEFLTYFQNEAQLEKSRLLSDRFSAERPKGSFSTLEIQRTEQGDSAMYLCASSLSGRADEQYFGPGTRLTVT.